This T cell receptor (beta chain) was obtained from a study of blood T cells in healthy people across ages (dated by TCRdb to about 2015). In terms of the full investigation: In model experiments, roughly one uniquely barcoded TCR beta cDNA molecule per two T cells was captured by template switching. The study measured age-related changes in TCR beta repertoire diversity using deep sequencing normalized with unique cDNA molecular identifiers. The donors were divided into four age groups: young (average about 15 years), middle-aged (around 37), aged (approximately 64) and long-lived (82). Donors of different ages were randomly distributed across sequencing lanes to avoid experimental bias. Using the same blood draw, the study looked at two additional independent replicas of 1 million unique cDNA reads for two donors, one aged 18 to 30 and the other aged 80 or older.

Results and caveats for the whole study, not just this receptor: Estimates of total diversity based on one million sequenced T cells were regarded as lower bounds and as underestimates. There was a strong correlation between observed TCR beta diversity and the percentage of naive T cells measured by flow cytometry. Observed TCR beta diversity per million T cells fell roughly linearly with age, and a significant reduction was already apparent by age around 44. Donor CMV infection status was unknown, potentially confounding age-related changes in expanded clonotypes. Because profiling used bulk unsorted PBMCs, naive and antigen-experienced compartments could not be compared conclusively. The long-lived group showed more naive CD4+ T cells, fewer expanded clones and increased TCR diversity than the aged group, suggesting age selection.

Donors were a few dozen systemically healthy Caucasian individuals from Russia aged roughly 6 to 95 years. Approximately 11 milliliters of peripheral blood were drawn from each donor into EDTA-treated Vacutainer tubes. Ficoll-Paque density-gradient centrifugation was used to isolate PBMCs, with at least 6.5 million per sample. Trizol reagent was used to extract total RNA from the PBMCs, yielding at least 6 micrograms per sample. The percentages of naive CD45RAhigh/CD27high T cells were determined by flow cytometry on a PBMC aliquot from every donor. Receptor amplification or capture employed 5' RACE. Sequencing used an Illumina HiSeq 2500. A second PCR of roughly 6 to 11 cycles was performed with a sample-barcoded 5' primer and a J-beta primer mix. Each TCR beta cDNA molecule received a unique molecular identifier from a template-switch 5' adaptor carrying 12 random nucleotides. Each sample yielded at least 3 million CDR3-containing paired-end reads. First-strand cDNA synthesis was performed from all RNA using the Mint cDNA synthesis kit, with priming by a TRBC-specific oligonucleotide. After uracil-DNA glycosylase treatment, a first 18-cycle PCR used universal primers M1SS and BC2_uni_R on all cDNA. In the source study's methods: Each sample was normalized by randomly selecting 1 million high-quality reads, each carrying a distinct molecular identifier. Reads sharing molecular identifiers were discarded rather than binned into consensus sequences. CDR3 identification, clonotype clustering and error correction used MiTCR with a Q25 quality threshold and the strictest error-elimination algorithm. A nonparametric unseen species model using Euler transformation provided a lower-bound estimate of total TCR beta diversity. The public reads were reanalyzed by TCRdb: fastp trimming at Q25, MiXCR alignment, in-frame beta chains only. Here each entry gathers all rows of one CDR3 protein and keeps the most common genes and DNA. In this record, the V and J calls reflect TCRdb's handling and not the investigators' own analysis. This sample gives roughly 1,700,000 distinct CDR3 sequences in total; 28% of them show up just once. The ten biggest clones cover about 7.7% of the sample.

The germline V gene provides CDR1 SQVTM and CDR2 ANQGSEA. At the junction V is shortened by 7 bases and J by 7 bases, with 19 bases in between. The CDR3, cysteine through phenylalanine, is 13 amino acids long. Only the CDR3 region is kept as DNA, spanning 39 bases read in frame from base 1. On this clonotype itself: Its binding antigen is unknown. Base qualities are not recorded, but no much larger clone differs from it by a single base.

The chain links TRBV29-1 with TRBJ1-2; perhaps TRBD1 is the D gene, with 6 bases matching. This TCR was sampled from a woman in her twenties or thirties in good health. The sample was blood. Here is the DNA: TGCAGCGGCCGGACAGACGCCGTAGGTGGCTACACCTTC. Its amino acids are CSGRTDAVGGYTF.